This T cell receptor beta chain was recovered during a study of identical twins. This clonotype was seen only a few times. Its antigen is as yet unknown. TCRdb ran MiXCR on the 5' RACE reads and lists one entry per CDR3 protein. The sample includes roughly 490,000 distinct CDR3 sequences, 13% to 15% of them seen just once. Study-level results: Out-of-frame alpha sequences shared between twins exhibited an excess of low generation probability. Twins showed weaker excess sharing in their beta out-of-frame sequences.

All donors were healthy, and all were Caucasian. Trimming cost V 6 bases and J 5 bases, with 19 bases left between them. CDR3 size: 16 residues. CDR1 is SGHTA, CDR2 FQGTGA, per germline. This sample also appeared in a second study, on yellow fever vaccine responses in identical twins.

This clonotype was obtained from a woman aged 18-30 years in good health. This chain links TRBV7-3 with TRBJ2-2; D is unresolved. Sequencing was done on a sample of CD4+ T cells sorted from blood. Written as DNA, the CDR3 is TGTGCCAGCAGTTTGACCGACACGCCCGGAACCGGGGAGCTGTTTTTT. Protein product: CASSLTDTPGTGELFF.